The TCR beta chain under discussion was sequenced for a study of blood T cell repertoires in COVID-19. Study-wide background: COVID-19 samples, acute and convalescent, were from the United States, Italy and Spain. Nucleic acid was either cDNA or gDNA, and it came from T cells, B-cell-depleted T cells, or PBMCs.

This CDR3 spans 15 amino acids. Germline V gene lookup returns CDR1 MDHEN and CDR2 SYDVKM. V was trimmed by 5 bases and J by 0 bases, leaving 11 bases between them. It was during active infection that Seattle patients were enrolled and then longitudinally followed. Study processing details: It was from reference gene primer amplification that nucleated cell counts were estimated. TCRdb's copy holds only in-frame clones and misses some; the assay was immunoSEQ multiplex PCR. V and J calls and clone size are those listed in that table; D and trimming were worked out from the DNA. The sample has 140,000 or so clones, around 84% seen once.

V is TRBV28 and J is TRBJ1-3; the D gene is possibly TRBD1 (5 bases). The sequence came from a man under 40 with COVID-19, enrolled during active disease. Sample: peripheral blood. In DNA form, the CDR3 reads TGTGCCAGCAGTGAGGGACTTGCCTCTGGAAACACCATATATTTT. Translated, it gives CASSEGLASGNTIYF.